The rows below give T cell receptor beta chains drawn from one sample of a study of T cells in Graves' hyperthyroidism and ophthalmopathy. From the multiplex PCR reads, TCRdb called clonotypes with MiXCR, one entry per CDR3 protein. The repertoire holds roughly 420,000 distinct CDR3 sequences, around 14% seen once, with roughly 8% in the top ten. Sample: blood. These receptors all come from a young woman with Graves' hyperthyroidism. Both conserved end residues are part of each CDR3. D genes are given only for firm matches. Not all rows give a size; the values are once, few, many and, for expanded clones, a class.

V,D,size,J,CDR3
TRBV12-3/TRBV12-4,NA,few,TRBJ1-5,CASSYQQINQPQHF
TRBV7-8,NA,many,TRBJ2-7,CASSSAGQQVYEQYF
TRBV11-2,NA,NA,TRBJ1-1,CASSLREATEAFF
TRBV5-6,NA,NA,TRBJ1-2,CASSLDRSQGYGYTF
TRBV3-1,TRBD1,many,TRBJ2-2,CASSQRQGTNTGELFF
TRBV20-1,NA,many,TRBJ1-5,CSATGWVDQPQHF
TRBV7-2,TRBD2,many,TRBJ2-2,CASSLGLAGAGELFF
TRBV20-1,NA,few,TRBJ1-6,CSTGVNSPLHF
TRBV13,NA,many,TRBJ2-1,CASSPKLSLISNEQFF
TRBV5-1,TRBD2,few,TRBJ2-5,CASSPTSGGVETQYF
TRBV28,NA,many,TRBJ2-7,CASSLSGGNYEQYF
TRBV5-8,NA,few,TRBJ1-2,CASSWSDYGYTF
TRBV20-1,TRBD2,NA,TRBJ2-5,CSARDTGLARLQEAQYF
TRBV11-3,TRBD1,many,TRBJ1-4,CASSLGTGGMGKLFF
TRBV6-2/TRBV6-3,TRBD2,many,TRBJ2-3,CASSPTSGGGTDTQYF
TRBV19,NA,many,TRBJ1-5,CASTTTGLGNQPQHF
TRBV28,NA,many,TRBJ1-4,CASSLLTGNEKLFF
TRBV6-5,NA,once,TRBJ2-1,CASKGQTNEQFF
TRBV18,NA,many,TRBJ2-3,CASSHNSDRTDTQYF
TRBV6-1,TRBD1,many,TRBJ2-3,CASSEARFNRGYTQYF
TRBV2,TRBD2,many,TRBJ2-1,CVSSERGAYNEQFF
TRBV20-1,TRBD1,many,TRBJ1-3,CSASPGQAKHTIYF
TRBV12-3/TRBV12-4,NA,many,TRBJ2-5,CASSLAGWTPGEGQYF
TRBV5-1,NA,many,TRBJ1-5,CASRPDSNQPQHF
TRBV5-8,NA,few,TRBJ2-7,CASRWGYGDYEQYF
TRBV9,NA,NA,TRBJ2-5,CASSPRSGGPQETQYF
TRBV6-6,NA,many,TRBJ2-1,CASSYGTGSIMVEQFF
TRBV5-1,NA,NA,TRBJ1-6,CASHTEGRGSPLHF
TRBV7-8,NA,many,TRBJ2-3,CASSARLADTQYF
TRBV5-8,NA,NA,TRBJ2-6,CARSRGASGANVLTF
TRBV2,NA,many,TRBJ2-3,CASSEGLSRTDTQYF
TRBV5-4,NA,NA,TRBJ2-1,CASSSQGGDYNEQFF
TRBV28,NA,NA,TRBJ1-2,CASMLGGYGYTF
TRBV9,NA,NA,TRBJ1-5,CASSPQPGDQPQHF
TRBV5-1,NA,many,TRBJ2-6,CASSLGSGANVLTF
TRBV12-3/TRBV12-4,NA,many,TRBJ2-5,CASSAPHKGLGETQYF
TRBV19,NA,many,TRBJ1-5,CASRPDSASNQPQHF
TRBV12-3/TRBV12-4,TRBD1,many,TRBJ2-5,CASSPRAGQGEETQYF
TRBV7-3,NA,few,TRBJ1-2,CASSLESDSNYGYTF
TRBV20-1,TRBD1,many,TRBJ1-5,CSARDYGTGIGGQPQHF
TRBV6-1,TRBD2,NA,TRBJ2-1,CASGEGSYNEQFF
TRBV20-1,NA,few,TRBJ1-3,CSARDSISGNTIYF
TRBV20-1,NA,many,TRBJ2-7,CSARTDRGQYF
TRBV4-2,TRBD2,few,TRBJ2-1,CASSQAGGPGNEQFF
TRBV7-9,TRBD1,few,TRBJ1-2,CASSLESPRQGGRGYTF
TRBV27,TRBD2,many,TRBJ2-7,CASSSNSGNEQYF
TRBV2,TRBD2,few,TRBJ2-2,CASSEPAAGVDTGELFF
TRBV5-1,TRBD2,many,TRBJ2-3,CASSPTLAGADTQYF